The 13 T cell receptor beta chains below come from one sample, sequenced in a study of PD-1 blockade in classical Hodgkin lymphoma. Described time point: cycle 4 day 1 (C4D1), after less than 7 weeks of nivolumab. All patients experienced relapse after autologous stem cell transplantation, and brentuximab vedotin exposure was variable. Generated by immunoSEQ multiplex PCR, the TCRdb table keeps only in-frame clones and is missing some. The sample shows under 45,000 clones, nearly 70% of them seen only once. The starting material was peripheral blood mononuclear cells (PBMCs), obtained before the fourth cycle of nivolumab. The receptors come from a human donor with classical Hodgkin lymphoma.

This clone was observed once. The V and J genes are TRBV2 and TRBJ1-1, with a tentative D call TRBD1 (5 bases). The germline V gene encodes CDR1 SNHLY and CDR2 FYNNEI. The ends were cut back, 8 bases at V and 0 bases at J, with 13 bases in the middle. The CDR3 extends over 14 amino acids. The CDR3: CASGGTYMNTEAFF. The CDR3 DNA follows: TGTGCCAGCGGTGGGACTTACATGAACACTGAAGCTTTCTTT.

This clone was observed a handful of times. The chain recombines TRBV9 with TRBJ1-1; D gene uncertain. The CDR3 covers 13 residues. V gave up 4 bases and J gave up 4 bases, with 11 bases separating them. Germline values: CDR1 SGDLS, CDR2 YYNGEE. Here the CDR3 reads CASSPYGGTEAFF. The CDR3 DNA is TGTGCCAGCAGCCCATATGGCGGCACTGAAGCTTTCTTT.

The rearrangement joins TRBV7-3 to TRBJ1-1; D remains unclear. CDR3 length equals 13 residues. Germline CDR1 and CDR2: SGHTA and FQGTGA. Trimming removed 5 bases from V and 3 bases from J, with 10 bases in between. CDR3 region: CASSPGLYTEAFF. DNA of the CDR3: TGTGCCAGCAGCCCTGGATTGTACACTGAAGCTTTCTTT.

This chain links TRBV30 with TRBJ1-4; TRBD1 matches 9 bases. Trimming took 3 bases from V and 3 from J; bases not matched to a gene: 5. The CDR3 covers 15 residues. CDR1 is GTSNPN, CDR2 SVGIG, per germline (reference sequence). The CDR3 loop reads CAWRMGQGPNEKLFF. CDR3 in DNA: TGTGCCTGGAGAATGGGACAGGGCCCTAATGAAAAACTGTTTTTT.

V usage is TRBV30 and J usage is TRBJ1-1, with D possibly being TRBD1 (6 bases). CDR3 length: 14 amino acids. CDR1 is GTSNPN and CDR2 is SVGIG in the germline V gene (reference sequence). The ends were cut back, 4 bases at V and 4 bases at J, with 16 bases in the middle. The CDR3 coding sequence is TGTGCCTGGACACTGAGGGGGGGCGGCACTGAAGCTTTCTTT. Protein: CAWTLRGGGTEAFF.

V usage is TRBV10-3 and J usage is TRBJ2-1; no clear D gene. V was shortened by 10 bases and J by 4 bases, with 20 bases between the two germline ends. The CDR3 has 15 residues. Germline CDR1 ENHRY, CDR2 SYGVKD. CDR3: CATLPQKILYNEQFF. DNA of the CDR3: TGTGCCACCCTACCCCAAAAAATACTTTACAATGAGCAGTTCTTC.

The V and J genes are TRBV7-9 and TRBJ1-6; D uncertain. This CDR3 is built from 14 residues. CDR1 and CDR2 from the germline V gene are SEHNR and FQNEAQ (reference sequence). V was shortened by 1 base and J by 10 bases, with 11 bases between the two germline ends. CDR3: CASSLVGLHSPLHF. DNA for the CDR3: TGTGCCAGCAGCTTAGTCGGCCTTCACTCACCCCTCCACTTT.

The V call is TRBV11-2, the J call TRBJ1-2; possible D gene TRBD1, 6 bases. The CDR3 is 14 amino acids. CDR1 and CDR2 (germline): SGHAT, FQNNGV. Between the trimmed V and J ends, which lost 7 bases and 8 bases, there was a span of 20 bases. The CDR3 loop reads CASTLGGSGDGYTF. CDR3 nucleotide sequence: TGTGCCAGCACCCTAGGGGGTTCGGGTGACGGCTACACCTTC. Looking up the rest from reference TRBV11-2 and TRBJ1-2 gives the full variable domain: EAGVAQSPRYKIIEKRQSVAFWCNPISGHATLYWYQQILGQGPKLLIQFQNNGVVDDSQLPKDRFSAERLKGVDSTLKIQPAKLEDSAVYLCASTLGGSGDGYTFGSGTRLTVV.

Relative to its sample, this clone is medium-sized. J is TRBJ1-5 and V is TRBV2; TRBD1 matches 8 bases. Trimming at V came to 6 bases and at J to 5 bases, leaving 0 bases not matched to a gene. This CDR3 is 12 amino acids long. Germline V lookup: CDR1 SNHLY, CDR2 FYNNEI. CDR3 protein: CASRTGDQPQHF. CDR3 sequence (DNA): TGTGCCAGCAGGACAGGGGATCAGCCCCAGCATTTT.

The chain uses TRBV2 and TRBJ1-2, with a possible D match to TRBD1 (5 bases). V was pared by 2 bases and J by 8 bases, with 12 bases between. The CDR3 has 13 amino acids. CDR1 and CDR2 from the germline V gene are SNHLY and FYNNEI. CDR3 in DNA: TGTGCCAGCAGTGAAATGGAGCGGGACGGCTACACCTTC. Its translation is CASSEMERDGYTF.

The chain employs TRBV19 and TRBJ2-7; tentative D call: TRBD2 (6 bases). Germline CDR1 LNHDA, CDR2 SQIVND (reference sequence). This CDR3 is built from 17 residues. Trimming stripped 6 bases from V and 1 base from J, with 22 bases between. CDR3 residues: CASRMGLGDSFSYEQYF. The CDR3 DNA follows: TGTGCCAGTAGAATGGGGTTAGGGGACTCCTTTTCCTACGAGCAGTACTTC.

DNA of the CDR3: TGTGCCTGGAGCCTAGATAGCCTTTACGAGCAGTACTTC. Its protein product is CAWSLDSLYEQYF. The rearrangement joins TRBV30 to TRBJ2-7; unclear D gene. The CDR3 spans 13 residues. Per the germline V gene, CDR1 is GTSNPN and CDR2 is SVGIG (reference sequence). V was trimmed by 3 bases and J by 4 bases, leaving 13 bases between them. Looking up the rest from reference TRBV30 and TRBJ2-7 gives the full variable domain: SQTIHQWPATLVQPVGSPLSLECTVEGTSNPNLYWYRQAAGRGLQLLFYSVGIGQISSEVPQNLSASRPQDRQFILSSKKLLLSDSGFYLCAWSLDSLYEQYFGPGTRLTVT.

This clone is deemed medium-sized. The CDR3 loop is CASSRKSDRTNSPLHF. The CDR3 coding sequence is TGCGCCAGCAGTCGTAAGTCGGACCGTACCAATTCACCCCTCCACTTT. The V gene is TRBV23-1, the J gene TRBJ1-6, with D hard to call. TRBV23-1 qualifies as an ORF whose function is uncertain. This CDR3 has 16 residues. Trimming cost V 4 bases and J 7 bases, with 17 bases left between them.